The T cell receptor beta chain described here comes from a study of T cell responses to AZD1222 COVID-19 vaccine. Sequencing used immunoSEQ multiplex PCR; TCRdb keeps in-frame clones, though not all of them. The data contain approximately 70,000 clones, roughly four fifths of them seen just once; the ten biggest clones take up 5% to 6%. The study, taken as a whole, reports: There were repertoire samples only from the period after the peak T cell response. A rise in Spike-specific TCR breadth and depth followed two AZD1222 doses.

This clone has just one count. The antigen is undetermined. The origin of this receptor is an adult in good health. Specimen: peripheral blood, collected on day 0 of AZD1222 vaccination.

As DNA, the CDR3 is TGTGCCAGCGACCCGATAGCGGGGCCCTACAATGAGCAGTTCTTC. This codes for CASDPIAGPYNEQFF. The rearrangement uses TRBV7-2 and TRBJ2-1; 8 bases fit TRBD2. The V gene's germline CDR1 is SGHTA and CDR2 FQGNSA. The CDR3 runs to 15 residues. V lost 8 bases, J lost 2 bases, and 8 bases stayed unmatched.